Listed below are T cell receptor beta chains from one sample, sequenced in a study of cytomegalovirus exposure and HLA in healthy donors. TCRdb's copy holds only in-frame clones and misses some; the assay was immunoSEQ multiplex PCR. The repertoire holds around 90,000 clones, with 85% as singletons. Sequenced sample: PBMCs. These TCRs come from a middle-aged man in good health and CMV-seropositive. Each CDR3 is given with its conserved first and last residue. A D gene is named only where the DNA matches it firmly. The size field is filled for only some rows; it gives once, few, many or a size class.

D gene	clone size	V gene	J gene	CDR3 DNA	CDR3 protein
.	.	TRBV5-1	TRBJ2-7	TGCGCCAGCAGCCCTCCGGACAGCGGCTACGAGCAGTACTTC	CASSPPDSGYEQYF
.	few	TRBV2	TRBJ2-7	TGTGCCAGCGGGGGTTTCGACAGGCCTTACGAGCAGTACTTC	CASGGFDRPYEQYF
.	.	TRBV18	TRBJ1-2	TGTGCCAGCTCACCATCACACGAAGACAGAGATGGCTACACCTTC	CASSPSHEDRDGYTF
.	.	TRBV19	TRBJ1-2	TGTGCCAGTAGTAAAATTGACCGGGTCTCGGGCTACACCTTC	CASSKIDRVSGYTF
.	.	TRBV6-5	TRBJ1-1	TGTGCCAGCAGTGAGGTAGCGGAATCTGAAGCTTTCTTT	CASSEVAESEAFF
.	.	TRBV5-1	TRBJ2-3	TGCGCCAGCAAGGGGGCAGATACGCAGTATTTT	CASKGADTQYF
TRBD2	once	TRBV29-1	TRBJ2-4	TGCAGCGTTGCGACTAGCGGGGGAAACATTCAGTACTTC	CSVATSGGNIQYF
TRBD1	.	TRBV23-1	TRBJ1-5	TGCGCCAGCAGTCAATCAACCGAGACAGGGAGGTGTGATCAGCCCCAGCATTTT	CASSQSTETGRCDQPQHF
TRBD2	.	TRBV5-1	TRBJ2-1	TGCGCCAGCACCCACGGGAGGGAGCGGGCTTCCCTAGTCTCCTACAATGAGCAGTTCTTC	CASTHGRERASLVSYNEQFF
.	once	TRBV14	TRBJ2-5	TGTGCCAGCAGCCCCAGGGTCCAAGAGACCCAGTACTTC	CASSPRVQETQYF
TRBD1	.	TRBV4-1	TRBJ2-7	TGCGCCAGCAGCCAAGTGGGACAGGGGACTTTCTACGAGCAGTACTTC	CASSQVGQGTFYEQYF
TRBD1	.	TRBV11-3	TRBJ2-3	TGTGCCAGCAGCTTAGGAGGGGGCAGTCGTGCAGATACGCAGTATTTT	CASSLGGGSRADTQYF
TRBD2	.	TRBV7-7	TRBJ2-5	TGTGCTAGCAGCCGGGGACTAGCGCCGTCGGAGACCCAGTACTTC	CASSRGLAPSETQYF
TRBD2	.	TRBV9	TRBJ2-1	TGTGCCAGCAGTCGAAGACTAGCGGGGATCAATGAGCAGTTCTTC	CASSRRLAGINEQFF
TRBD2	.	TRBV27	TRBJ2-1	TGTGCCAGCAGTTTAATGCGGGGGGGCTCCTACAATGAGCAGTTCTTC	CASSLMRGGSYNEQFF
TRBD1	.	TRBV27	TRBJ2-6	TGTGCCAGCCGCCCCCACAGGGGGGTAGGGGCCAACGTCCTGACTTTC	CASRPHRGVGANVLTF
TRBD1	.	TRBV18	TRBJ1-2	TGTGCCAGCTCATCAACACCAACAGGGGGTCGGCTCTATGACTACACCTTC	CASSSTPTGGRLYDYTF
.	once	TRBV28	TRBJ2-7	TGTGCCAGCAGTGGGGGGGCAAGGTGGGAGCAGTACTTC	CASSGGARWEQYF
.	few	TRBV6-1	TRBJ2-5	TGTGCCAGCAGTGGGGCCGCGGGACTCAATAGTGGGGAGACCCAGTACTTC	CASSGAAGLNSGETQYF
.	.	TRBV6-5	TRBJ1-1	TGTGCCAGCCTCGGGGTAAAAACTGAAGCTTTCTTT	CASLGVKTEAFF
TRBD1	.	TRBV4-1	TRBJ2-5	TGCGCCAGCGGTCGGACAGGGAAAGAGACCCAGTACTTC	CASGRTGKETQYF
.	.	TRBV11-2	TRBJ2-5	TGTGCCAGCAGCTTAGGGCCAAACAAAGAGACCCAGTACTTC	CASSLGPNKETQYF
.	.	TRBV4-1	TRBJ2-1	TGCGCCAGCAGCCCGACCGGGAGCTCCTACAATGAGCAGTTCTTC	CASSPTGSSYNEQFF
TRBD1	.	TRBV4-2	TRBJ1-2	TGTGCCAGCAGCGCCCGGGACAGCTCCTATGGCTACACCTTC	CASSARDSSYGYTF
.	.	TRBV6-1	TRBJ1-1	TGTGCCAGCAGTGAAGGCCCGGGGGACACTGAAGCTTTCTTT	CASSEGPGDTEAFF
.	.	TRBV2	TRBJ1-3	TGTGCCAGCGGGGAGACGTTCTCTGGAAACACCATATATTTT	CASGETFSGNTIYF
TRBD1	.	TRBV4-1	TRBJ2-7	TGCGCCAGCAGCCAAGTGAATCTCAGGGACAGATCCTACGAGCAGTACTTC	CASSQVNLRDRSYEQYF
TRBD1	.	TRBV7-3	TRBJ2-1	TGTGCCAGCAGCTTAATGAGGGACAGTGAGCAGTTCTTC	CASSLMRDSEQFF
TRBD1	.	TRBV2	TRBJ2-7	TGTGCCAGCAAAACGGTGCCGGGACAGGGGGTCTACGAGCAGTACTTC	CASKTVPGQGVYEQYF
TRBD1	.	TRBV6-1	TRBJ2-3	TGTGCCAGCAGTGACGGGACAGGGTACTTCACAGATACGCAGTATTTT	CASSDGTGYFTDTQYF
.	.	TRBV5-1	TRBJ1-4	TGCGCCAGCAGCTTGGCGGCGGGGAGCGAAAAACTGTTTTTT	CASSLAAGSEKLFF
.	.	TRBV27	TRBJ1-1	TGTGCCAGCAGTTTATCGGTTAGGGGTGAAGCTTTCTTT	CASSLSVRGEAFF
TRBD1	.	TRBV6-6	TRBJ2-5	TGTGCCAGCAGTTACTCCCCGGGACAGGGGGCGCTGGAGTACTTC	CASSYSPGQGALEYF
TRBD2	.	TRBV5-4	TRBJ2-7	TGTGCCAGCAGCATCCGGGGGGGAGGGGGCTACGAGCAGTACTTC	CASSIRGGGGYEQYF
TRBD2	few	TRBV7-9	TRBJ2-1	TGTGCCAGCAGGACGGGGGGGGGCAGAACGAATGAGCAGTTCTTC	CASRTGGGRTNEQFF
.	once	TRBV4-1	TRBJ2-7	TGCGCCAGCAGCCAGGGGACTTGGCCTTCCTACGAGCAGTACTTC	CASSQGTWPSYEQYF
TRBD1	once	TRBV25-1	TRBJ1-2	TGTGCCAGCAGTGAAGCCGGAGCCGGACAGGGAAGATATGGCTACACCTTC	CASSEAGAGQGRYGYTF
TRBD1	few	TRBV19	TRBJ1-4	TGTGCCAGTAGTCTGGGACAGTCCTATAATGAAAAACTGTTTTTT	CASSLGQSYNEKLFF
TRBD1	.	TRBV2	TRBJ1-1	TGTGCCAGCAGGCCGGACAGGGGGGAAGCTTTCTTT	CASRPDRGEAFF
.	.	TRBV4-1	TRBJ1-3	TGCGCCAGCAGCCAAGACCCGAGGGCGCTCAACACCATATATTTT	CASSQDPRALNTIYF
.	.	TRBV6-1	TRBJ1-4	TGTGCCAGCAGACTGACAGCAACTAATGAAAAACTGTTTTTT	CASRLTATNEKLFF
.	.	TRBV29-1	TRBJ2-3	TGCAGCGTTGTTGGCAGCACAGATACGCAGTATTTT	CSVVGSTDTQYF
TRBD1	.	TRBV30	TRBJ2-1	TGTGCCTGGAGTGGGGGCCCCACAGGGGTTTCCTACAATGAGCAGTTCTTC	CAWSGGPTGVSYNEQFF
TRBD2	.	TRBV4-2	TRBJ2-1	TGTGCCAGCACCATAGAACCCAGCGGGGGGGCCGGTGAGCAGTTCTTC	CASTIEPSGGAGEQFF
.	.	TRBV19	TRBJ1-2	TGTGCCAGTAGTTTCCAGGGCCCCTCTTGGGGCTACACCTTC	CASSFQGPSWGYTF
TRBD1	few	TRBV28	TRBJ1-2	TGTGCCAGCAGTTCGGCCGGGACAGGGGGCGAAGGCTACACCTTC	CASSSAGTGGEGYTF
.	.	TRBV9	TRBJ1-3	TGTGCCAGCAGCGTAGATACAGGGCCGGCTGGAAACACCATATATTTT	CASSVDTGPAGNTIYF
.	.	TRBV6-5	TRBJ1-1	TGTGCCAGCAGTTACTCCCCTAATACCGGGGCTGAAGCTTTCTTT	CASSYSPNTGAEAFF
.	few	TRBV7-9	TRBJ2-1	TGTGCCAGCAGCGACCGGTCGTCGAAGGGGGATTCCGACGGGGAGCAGTTCTTC	CASSDRSSKGDSDGEQFF